Sequencing of this TCR beta chain was carried out in a study of T-cell memory formation after mild COVID-19. The length of the CDR3 is 13 residues. In germline, CDR1 is SGHRS, CDR2 YFSETQ. V was shortened by 0 bases and J by 6 bases, with 7 bases between the two germline ends. TCRdb passed the 5' RACE reads through MiXCR, listing each CDR3 protein once. The sample yields around 200,000 distinct CDR3 sequences, 8% to 11% seen once. Only a few counts were recorded for this clonotype. The V call is TRBV5-1, the J call TRBJ2-1; maybe TRBD2 (6 bases). Sequencing was carried out using PBMCs or a T cell subset sorted from them (not recorded which). The receptor's source is a man aged 18 to 35 who had mild COVID-19 (a few samples of this study predate the infection). Cell type and time point are not known. CDR3 in amino acids: CASSLVGSNEQFF. CDR3 nucleotides: TGCGCCAGCAGCTTGGTCGGGAGCAATGAGCAGTTCTTC.